This T cell receptor beta chain was documented in a study of T cell changes during pregnancy in multiple sclerosis. The CDR3 length is 17 residues. CDR1 and CDR2 from the germline V gene are LNHDA and SQIVND (reference sequence). J was trimmed by 1 base and V by 7 bases; bases with no gene match: 10. Profiling relied on immunoSEQ multiplex PCR, and the TCRdb table lists in-frame clones only, not all of them. Of about 75,000 clones listed, about 89% are singletons. The rearrangement links TRBV19 to TRBJ2-6; 7 bases align to TRBD1. The input for sequencing was peripheral blood, taken in the first trimester of pregnancy. This TCR was recovered from a female donor in good health, enrolled as a control in a pregnancy study. CDR3 sequence reads: CASTATGWRSGANVLTF. The CDR3 DNA reads TGTGCCAGTACCGCGACAGGGTGGCGTTCTGGGGCCAACGTCCTGACTTTC. The variable domain in full, completed from reference TRBV19 and TRBJ2-6, reads DGGITQSPKYLFRKEGQNVTLSCEQNLNHDAMYWYRQDPGQGLRLIYYSQIVNDFQKGDIAEGYSVSREKKESFPLTVTSAQKNPTAFYLCASTATGWRSGANVLTFGAGSRLTVL.